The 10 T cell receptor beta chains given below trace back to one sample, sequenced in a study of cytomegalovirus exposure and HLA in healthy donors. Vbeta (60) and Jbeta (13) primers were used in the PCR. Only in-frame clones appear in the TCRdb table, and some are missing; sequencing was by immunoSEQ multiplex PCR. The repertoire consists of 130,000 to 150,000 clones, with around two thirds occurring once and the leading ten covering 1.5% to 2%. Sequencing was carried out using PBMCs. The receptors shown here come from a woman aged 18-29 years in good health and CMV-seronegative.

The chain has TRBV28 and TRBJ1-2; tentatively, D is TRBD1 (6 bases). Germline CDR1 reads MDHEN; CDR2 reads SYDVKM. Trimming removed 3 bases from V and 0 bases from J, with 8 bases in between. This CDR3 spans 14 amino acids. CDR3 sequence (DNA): TGTGCCAGCAGTTTCGGGGGGCCTAACTATGGCTACACCTTC. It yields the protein CASSFGGPNYGYTF.

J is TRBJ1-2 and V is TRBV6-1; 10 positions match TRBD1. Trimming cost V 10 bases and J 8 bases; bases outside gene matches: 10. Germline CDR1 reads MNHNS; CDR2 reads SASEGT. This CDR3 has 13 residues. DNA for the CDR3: TGTGCCACGACGGGACAGGGGATCTTGGGCTACACCTTC. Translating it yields CATTGQGILGYTF.

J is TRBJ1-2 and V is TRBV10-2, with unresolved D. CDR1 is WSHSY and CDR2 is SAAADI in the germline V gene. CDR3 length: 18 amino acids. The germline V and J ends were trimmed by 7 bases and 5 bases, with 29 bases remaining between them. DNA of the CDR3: TGCGCCAGCAAAACATTTGGGGAGGGCAACGAACCAGAGTATGGCTACACCTTC. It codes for CASKTFGEGNEPEYGYTF.

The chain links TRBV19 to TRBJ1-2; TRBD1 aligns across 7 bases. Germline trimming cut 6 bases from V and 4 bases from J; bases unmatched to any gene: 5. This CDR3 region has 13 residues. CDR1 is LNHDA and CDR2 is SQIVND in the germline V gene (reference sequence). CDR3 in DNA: TGTGCCAGTAGCCGACAGGGCCCCTATGGCTACACCTTC. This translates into CASSRQGPYGYTF.

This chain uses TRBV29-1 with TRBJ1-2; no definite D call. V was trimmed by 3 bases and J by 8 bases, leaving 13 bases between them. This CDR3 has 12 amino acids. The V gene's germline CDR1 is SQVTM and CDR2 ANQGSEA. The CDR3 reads CSVELGDAGYTF. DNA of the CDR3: TGCAGCGTTGAGTTAGGAGATGCGGGCTACACCTTC.

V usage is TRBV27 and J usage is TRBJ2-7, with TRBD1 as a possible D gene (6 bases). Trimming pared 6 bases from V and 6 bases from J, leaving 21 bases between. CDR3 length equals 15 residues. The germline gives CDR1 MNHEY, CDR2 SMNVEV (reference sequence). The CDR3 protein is CASSPLRGDGSEQYF. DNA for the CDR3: TGTGCCAGCAGCCCCCTCAGGGGAGATGGTTCCGAGCAGTACTTC.

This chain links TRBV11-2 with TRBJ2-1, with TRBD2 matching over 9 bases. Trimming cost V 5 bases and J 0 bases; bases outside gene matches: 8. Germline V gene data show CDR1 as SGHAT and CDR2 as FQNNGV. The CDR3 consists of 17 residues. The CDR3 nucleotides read TGTGCCAGCAGCCCCCTAGCGGGGAGGGCCTCCTACAATGAGCAGTTCTTC. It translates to CASSPLAGRASYNEQFF.

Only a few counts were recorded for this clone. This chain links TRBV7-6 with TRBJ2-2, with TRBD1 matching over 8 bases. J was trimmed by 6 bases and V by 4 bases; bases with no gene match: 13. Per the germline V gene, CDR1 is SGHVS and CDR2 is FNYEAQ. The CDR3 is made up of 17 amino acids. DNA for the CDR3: TGTGCCAGCAGCTCCCGACAGGGGCCCGCTCGCGCCGGGGAGCTGTTTTTT. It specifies CASSSRQGPARAGELFF.

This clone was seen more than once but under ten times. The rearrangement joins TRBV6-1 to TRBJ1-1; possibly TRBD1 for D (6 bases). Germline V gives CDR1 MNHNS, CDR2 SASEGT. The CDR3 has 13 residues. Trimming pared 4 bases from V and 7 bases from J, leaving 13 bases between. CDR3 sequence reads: CASSGTGSVEAFF. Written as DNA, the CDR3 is TGTGCCAGCAGTGGTACAGGGTCGGTTGAAGCTTTCTTT.

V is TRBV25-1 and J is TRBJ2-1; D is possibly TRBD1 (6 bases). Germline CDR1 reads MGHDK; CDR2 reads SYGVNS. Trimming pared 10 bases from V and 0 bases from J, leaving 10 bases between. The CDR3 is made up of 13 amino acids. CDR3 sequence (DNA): TGTGCCACTGGACAGAGCTCCTACAATGAGCAGTTCTTC. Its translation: CATGQSSYNEQFF.